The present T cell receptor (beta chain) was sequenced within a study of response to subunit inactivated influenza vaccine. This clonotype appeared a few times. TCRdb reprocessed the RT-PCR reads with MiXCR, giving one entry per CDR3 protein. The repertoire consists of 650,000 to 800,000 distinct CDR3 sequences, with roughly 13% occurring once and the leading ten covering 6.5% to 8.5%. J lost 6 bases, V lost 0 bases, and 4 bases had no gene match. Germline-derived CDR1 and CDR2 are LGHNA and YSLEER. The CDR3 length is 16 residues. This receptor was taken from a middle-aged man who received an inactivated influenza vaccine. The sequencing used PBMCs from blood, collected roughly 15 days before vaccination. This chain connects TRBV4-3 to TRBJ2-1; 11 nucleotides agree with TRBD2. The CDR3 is CASSQEVTSGANEQFF. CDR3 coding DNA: TGCGCCAGCAGCCAAGAGGTGACTAGCGGGGCCAATGAGCAGTTCTTC.